A single sample gave rise to the 22 T cell receptor beta chains below, sequenced in a study of response to subunit inactivated influenza vaccine. Using its own MiXCR run on the RT-PCR reads, TCRdb lists one record per CDR3 protein. The table lists under 950,000 distinct CDR3 sequences, around 20% of them singletons. This material consisted of PBMCs from blood, taken around 5 days after vaccination. Receptor source: a man over 45 who received an inactivated influenza vaccine.

This clonotype was observed a few times. The chain carries TRBV20-1 and TRBJ2-7; D call uncertain. With 6 bases removed from V and 3 bases from J, the gap between germline ends came to 12 bases. CDR1 and CDR2 (germline): DFQATT, SNEGSKA (reference sequence). This CDR3 spans 12 amino acids. The CDR3 is CSATRTGYEQYF. CDR3 bases: TGCAGTGCCACAAGAACCGGCTACGAGCAGTACTTC.

This clonotype occurred a few times. J is TRBJ2-3 and V is TRBV27, with TRBD1 identical over 7 bases. In germline, CDR1 is MNHEY, CDR2 SMNVEV (reference sequence). V shed 3 bases, J shed 2 bases, and the junction held 5 bases outside the gene matches. This CDR3 spans 15 amino acids. The CDR3 DNA is TGTGCCAGCAGTTTTACGGGACAGATCACAGATACGCAGTATTTT. It encodes CASSFTGQITDTQYF.

V usage is TRBV9 and J usage is TRBJ2-5; the D gene could be TRBD1 or TRBD2 (7 bases each). This CDR3 has 14 amino acids. Germline-derived CDR1 and CDR2 are SGDLS and YYNGEE. The germline V and J ends were trimmed by 3 bases and 5 bases, with 14 bases remaining between them. CDR3 region: CASSGEGGQETQYF. The CDR3 bases are TGTGCCAGCAGCGGGGAGGGGGGACAGGAGACCCAGTACTTC.

The V and J genes are TRBV5-5 and TRBJ2-5; D is unresolved. CDR1 is SGHKS and CDR2 is YYEKEE in the germline V gene (reference sequence). CDR3 length: 14 residues. V lost 3 bases to trimming and J lost 5 bases, with 14 bases between them. CDR3 DNA sequence: TGTGCCAGCAGCTCCCACCAACCACGGGAGACCCAGTACTTC. Residues: CASSSHQPRETQYF.

There are a few counts of this clonotype. This chain uses TRBV4-1 with TRBJ1-5; 7 nucleotides agree with TRBD1. Trimming took 2 bases from V and 0 from J; bases not matched to a gene: 10. This CDR3 has 18 residues. The V gene's germline CDR1 is MGHRA and CDR2 YSYEKL. The CDR3 sequence: CASSQLPGTVYSNQPQHF. The CDR3 coding sequence is TGCGCCAGCAGCCAATTACCTGGGACAGTATATAGCAATCAGCCCCAGCATTTT.

The chain combines TRBV18 with TRBJ2-5, with TRBD2 matching 11 bases. CDR3 length equals 18 residues. The trim removed 6 bases at V and 4 bases at J, leaving 16 bases unmatched. Germline CDR1 reads KGHSH; CDR2 reads LQKENI. DNA of the CDR3: TGTGCCAGCTCCACACTGCCCGGTAGCGGGAGGGCCACAGAGACCCAGTACTTC. Translating it yields CASSTLPGSGRATETQYF.

This clonotype was detected a few times. V usage is TRBV20-1 and J usage is TRBJ1-1, with TRBD1 matching 12 bases. Looked up from germline, CDR1 is DFQATT and CDR2 is SNEGSKA (reference sequence). The junction had 8 bases not matched to a gene; V was cut back by 5 bases and J by 4 bases. The length of the CDR3 is 15 residues. The CDR3 protein is CSAEFRDRGRTEAFF. The CDR3 DNA reads TGCAGTGCTGAATTCCGGGACAGGGGGCGCACTGAAGCTTTCTTT.

This clonotype was counted a few times. The genes are TRBV29-1 and TRBJ2-3; TRBD2 matches at 11 bases. CDR1 is SQVTM, CDR2 ANQGSEA, per germline. This CDR3 has 15 amino acids. The V segment lost 6 bases and the J segment 5 bases; nucleotides outside the gene matches: 10. The chain's CDR3 is CSVDGTSGGVDTQYF. CDR3 coding DNA: TGCAGCGTGGACGGGACTAGCGGAGGGGTAGATACGCAGTATTTT.

The gene calls are TRBV6-1 and TRBJ1-4; D remains unclear. The CDR3 runs to 13 residues. Germline lookup yields CDR1 MNHNS and CDR2 SASEGT. V was trimmed by 4 bases and J by 6 bases, leaving 9 bases between them. The CDR3 sequence: CASSAVTDEKLFF. Written as DNA, the CDR3 is TGTGCCAGCAGTGCGGTAACGGATGAAAAACTGTTTTTT.

A few counts support this clonotype. V gene TRBV12-3 or TRBV12-4 combines with J gene TRBJ2-1; 12 nucleotides match TRBD2. The CDR3 totals 16 residues. Trimming at V came to 6 bases and at J to 0 bases, leaving 3 bases not matched to a gene. The CDR3 here is CASSPGLAGSYNEQFF. The CDR3 coding sequence is TGTGCCAGCAGCCCGGGACTAGCGGGCTCCTACAATGAGCAGTTCTTC.

This clonotype was counted a few times. The gene calls are TRBV7-2 and TRBJ2-3; D not certain. The CDR3 is made up of 13 amino acids. The V gene's germline CDR1 is SGHTA and CDR2 FQGNSA. The V gene lost 3 bases and the J gene lost 5 bases, with 9 bases spanning the gap. The CDR3 protein is CASSFDLGDTQYF. CDR3 nucleotide sequence: TGTGCCAGCAGCTTCGACCTCGGAGATACGCAGTATTTT.

This clonotype has more than one count but fewer than ten. The chain uses TRBV5-6 and TRBJ1-2; 9 positions agree with TRBD1. V lost 4 bases to trimming and J lost 5 bases; unmatched junction nucleotides: 6. The CDR3 loop spans 14 amino acids. Germline V gene data show CDR1 as SGHDT and CDR2 as YYEEEE. The CDR3 spells CASSRPGQGYGYTF. CDR3 DNA sequence: TGTGCCAGCAGCAGACCGGGACAGGGATATGGCTACACCTTC. Based on the CDR3 plus reference TRBV5-6 and TRBJ1-2, the full variable domain is DAGVTQSPTHLIKTRGQQVTLRCSPKSGHDTVSWYQQALGQGPQFIFQYYEEEERQRGNFPDRFSGHQFPNYSSELNVNALLLGDSALYLCASSRPGQGYGYTFGSGTRLTVV.

This chain joins TRBV5-3 and TRBJ1-4, with 8 bases fitting TRBD1. TRBV5-3 is placed among ORFs of uncertain function. The CDR3 extends over 15 amino acids. The V segment lost 4 bases and the J segment 4 bases; nucleotides outside the gene matches: 6. The CDR3 region is CARSRRDRINEKLFF. Here the CDR3 DNA reads TGTGCCAGAAGCCGAAGGGACAGGATTAATGAAAAACTGTTTTTT.

This chain joins TRBV12-3 or TRBV12-4 and TRBJ2-3; D is perhaps TRBD2 (5 bases). V shed 7 bases and J shed 4 bases, with 9 bases lying between them. This CDR3 contains 12 residues. CDR3 DNA sequence: TGTGCCAGCAATCGGGGAGCAGATACGCAGTATTTT. It yields the protein CASNRGADTQYF.

The table lists this clonotype with a few counts. The chain is built from TRBV28 and TRBJ2-6, with 8 bases fitting TRBD1. Germline V gene sequence: CDR1 MDHEN, CDR2 SYDVKM. This CDR3 is 16 amino acids long. Trimming took 7 bases from V and 2 from J; bases not matched to a gene: 7. The CDR3 loop reads CASTRTGYTGANVLTF. CDR3 DNA: TGTGCCAGCACCCGGACAGGGTATACTGGGGCCAACGTCCTGACTTTC.

The rearrangement joins TRBV2 to TRBJ1-5; weak D call: TRBD1 (5 bases). V lost 0 bases and J 6 bases, leaving 15 bases between the germline ends. The V gene's germline CDR1 is SNHLY and CDR2 FYNNEI. The CDR3 is 16 amino acids. CDR3 coding DNA: TGTGCCAGCAGTGAAGCGCGGGGGGGGTGGACTCAGCCCCAGCATTTT. This translates into CASSEARGGWTQPQHF.

This clonotype turned up a few times. The J gene is TRBJ2-1, the V gene TRBV10-2; D gene ambiguous. V lost 5 bases and J 0 bases, leaving 17 bases between the germline ends. There are 17 residues in the CDR3. Germline CDR1 WSHSY, CDR2 SAAADI. CDR3 bases: TGCGCCAGCAGTAACCCGACTGACGCTAGCTCCTACAATGAGCAGTTCTTC. It encodes CASSNPTDASSYNEQFF.

This clonotype was observed a few times. This chain links TRBV30 with TRBJ2-1; possibly TRBD2 for D (6 bases). The germline V and J ends were trimmed by 3 bases and 0 bases, with 21 bases remaining between them. Germline V gene lookup returns CDR1 GTSNPN and CDR2 SVGIG (reference sequence). This CDR3 contains 18 residues. This chain's CDR3 is CAWSRLAALPPSYNEQFF. Here the CDR3 DNA reads TGTGCCTGGAGCCGTTTAGCGGCCCTTCCACCCTCCTACAATGAGCAGTTCTTC.

This clonotype has only one observation. The rearrangement links TRBV10-2 to TRBJ2-7; TRBD1 is a possible D gene (7 bases). This CDR3 is 14 amino acids long. Germline lookup yields CDR1 WSHSY and CDR2 SAAADI. V lost 8 bases and J 2 bases, leaving 16 bases between the germline ends. The CDR3 is CASGPGGTPYEQYF. Written as DNA, the CDR3 is TGCGCCAGCGGCCCAGGGGGGACTCCCTACGAGCAGTACTTC.

The chain recombines TRBV7-9 with TRBJ2-4; D might be TRBD1 (5 bases). Trimming removed 5 bases from V and 6 bases from J, with 20 bases in between. Germline CDR1 SEHNR, CDR2 FQNEAQ (reference sequence). CDR3 length: 16 amino acids. The CDR3 nucleotides read TGTGCCAGCAGCCGGATCACAGGCCCCTCCGGAAACATTCAGTACTTC. It encodes CASSRITGPSGNIQYF.

This chain links TRBV15 with TRBJ2-2, with TRBD2 matching over 10 bases. Germline values: CDR1 LNHNV, CDR2 YYDKDF (reference sequence). The CDR3 loop spans 20 amino acids. Losses at the gene ends were 0 bases for V and 1 base for J; bases not matched to a gene: 11. The CDR3 region is CATSRDWWDLAGVNTGELFF. The CDR3 bases are TGTGCCACCAGCAGAGATTGGTGGGATCTAGCGGGGGTGAACACCGGGGAGCTGTTTTTT. Full variable domain (missing parts from reference TRBV15 and TRBJ2-2): DAMVIQNPRYQVTQFGKPVTLSCSQTLNHNVMYWYQQKSSQAPKLLFHYYDKDFNNEADTPDNFQSRRPNTSFCFLDIRSPGLGDTAMYLCATSRDWWDLAGVNTGELFFGEGSRLTVL.

Note on this clonotype: Relative to the germline gene, one junction end is altered; a read error may explain this. V usage is TRBV20-1 and J usage is TRBJ1-1; 8 bases line up with TRBD1. Germline CDR1 and CDR2: DFQATT and SNEGSKA (reference sequence). This CDR3 has 14 residues. Here the CDR3 reads CSAGDRGGTTEAFF. CDR3 coding DNA: TGCAGTGCTGGAGACAGGGGCGGTACCACTGAAGCTTTCTTT.